This T cell receptor beta chain derives from a study of T cells after posttransplantation cyclophosphamide. CDR1 is SGHRS, CDR2 YFSETQ, per germline. CDR3 length: 18 amino acids. With 0 bases removed from V and 4 bases from J, the gap between germline ends came to 20 bases. Sequenced by immunoSEQ multiplex PCR; TCRdb stores in-frame clones only, minus some. Observed are under 45,000 clones, no singletons, with the top ten taking approximately 4.9%. This clone was detected many times. The target antigen is unknown. General study results and limits: TRB overlap between skin or GI tissue T cells and blood was limited. Donor-recipient repertoire similarity was low at 1-2 months, rising over year one.

V usage is TRBV5-1 and J usage is TRBJ2-1, with D possibly matching TRBD1 (6 bases). The sequence derives from a woman between 45 and 65 years old in good health and a related stem cell transplant donor. Sequenced material: PBMCs. The CDR3 DNA follows: TGCGCCAGCAGCTTGGTCGGCAGGGGAACAGGCCGGTACAATGAGCAGTTCTTC. Translated: CASSLVGRGTGRYNEQFF.